Shown below are 23 T cell receptor beta chains from a single sample sequenced in a study of cytomegalovirus exposure and HLA in healthy donors. The PCR had 60 Vbeta and 13 Jbeta primers. Measured with immunoSEQ multiplex PCR; TCRdb has only the in-frame clones, and not every one. The table has some 140,000 clones, roughly three quarters seen once. The sequenced sample was PBMCs. The receptors were sampled from a young man in good health and CMV-seronegative.

The rearrangement links TRBV5-4 to TRBJ1-1, with 7 bases lining up with TRBD1. This CDR3 is 13 amino acids long. Trimming removed 0 bases from V and 8 bases from J; junction bases left unmatched: 4. The germline gives CDR1 SGHNT, CDR2 YYREEE (reference sequence). The CDR3 nucleotides read TGTGCCAGCAGCTTGGGACAGGGTTTGGAAGCTTTCTTT. Translated, it gives CASSLGQGLEAFF.

The chain uses TRBV5-1 and TRBJ1-1; D gene unclear. Germline V CDR1 and CDR2: SGHRS, YFSETQ. V shed 1 base and J shed 1 base, with 5 bases lying between them. CDR3 length: 13 amino acids. CDR3 region: CASSLTGNTEAFF. In DNA form, the CDR3 reads TGCGCCAGCAGCTTGACGGGGAACACTGAAGCTTTCTTT.

The chain has TRBV7-9 and TRBJ1-1; possible D gene TRBD1, 5 bases. Germline CDR1 is SEHNR and CDR2 is FQNEAQ (reference sequence). The CDR3 loop spans 16 amino acids. V was cut by 5 bases and J by 2 bases, with 18 bases left in between. The CDR3 reads CASSPRREDINTEAFF. DNA of the CDR3: TGTGCCAGCAGCCCCCGGCGTGAGGACATAAACACTGAAGCTTTCTTT.

In this sample, this clone turned up many times. The chain is built from TRBV11-2 and TRBJ2-1; D is unresolved. Germline V gene data show CDR1 as SGHAT and CDR2 as FQNNGV. The CDR3 loop spans 15 amino acids. V was pared by 1 base and J by 2 bases, with 9 bases between. CDR3 residues: CASSLGGSTYNEQFF. Here the CDR3 DNA reads TGTGCCAGCAGCTTAGGTGGCAGTACCTACAATGAGCAGTTCTTC.

The rearrangement joins TRBV7-8 to TRBJ2-5; 9 nucleotides agree with TRBD1. With V trimmed by 2 bases and J by 5 bases, 6 bases remained unmatched. Per germline, CDR1 SGHVS and CDR2 FQNEAQ. The CDR3 spans 15 residues. CDR3 region: CASSLLGQGGETQYF. CDR3 nucleotides: TGTGCCAGCAGCTTATTGGGACAGGGCGGGGAGACCCAGTACTTC.

The gene calls are TRBV5-1 and TRBJ2-1, with TRBD1 matching 8 bases. J lost 8 bases, V lost 3 bases, and 16 bases had no gene match. The CDR3 is 17 amino acids. CDR1 and CDR2 from the germline V gene are SGHRS and YFSETQ. In DNA, the CDR3 is TGCGCCAGCAGCTCGACCGGGACAGGAATCTTAGGCGATGAGCAGTTCTTC. Protein product: CASSSTGTGILGDEQFF.

The chain combines TRBV18 with TRBJ1-1; D not certain. CDR3 length: 14 amino acids. V lost 2 bases, J lost 1 base, and 8 bases lay in between. CDR1 and CDR2 from the germline V gene are KGHSH and LQKENI. The CDR3 DNA is TGTGCCAGCTCACCAGGAGGACCGAACACTGAAGCTTTCTTT. This translates into CASSPGGPNTEAFF.

This rearrangement joins TRBV18 to TRBJ2-2; 9 positions agree with TRBD1. The length of the CDR3 is 18 residues. The V segment lost 3 bases and the J segment 4 bases; nucleotides outside the gene matches: 12. Germline loops: CDR1 KGHSH, CDR2 LQKENI. The CDR3 region is CASSPLFPGQGVTGELFF. CDR3 DNA: TGTGCCAGCTCACCCTTGTTCCCGGGACAGGGAGTCACCGGGGAGCTGTTTTTT.

About this clone itself: At one of its ends the junction is not consistent with the germline gene, which may arise from a read error. J is TRBJ2-7 and V is TRBV7-7; 9 bases fit TRBD1. Germline CDR1 reads SSHAT; CDR2 reads FNYEAQ (reference sequence). The CDR3 has 16 residues. The CDR3 region is CASSPPGQGPTYEQYF. As DNA, the CDR3 is TGTGCTAGCAGCCCCCCCGGACAGGGGCCTACCTACGAGCAGTACTTC.

The chain uses TRBV11-2 and TRBJ2-4, with TRBD2 matching 12 bases. The length of the CDR3 is 19 residues. Germline CDR1 reads SGHAT; CDR2 reads FQNNGV. V was pared by 0 bases and J by 1 base, with 7 bases of the junction left unmatched. The CDR3 loop is CASSLDRGLAGGAKNIQYF. The CDR3 coding sequence is TGTGCCAGCAGCTTAGATAGAGGGCTAGCGGGAGGGGCCAAAAACATTCAGTACTTC.

V usage is TRBV28 and J usage is TRBJ2-7; 7 bases are a match to TRBD1. Germline V gives CDR1 MDHEN, CDR2 SYDVKM. The CDR3 has 14 residues. After removal of 8 bases from V and 0 bases from J, the junction contained 7 bases not matched to a gene. The CDR3 here is CASGGQDFSYEQYF. The CDR3 coding sequence is TGTGCCAGCGGAGGACAGGATTTCTCCTACGAGCAGTACTTC.

V and J are TRBV27 and TRBJ1-2; TRBD1 is a possible D gene (6 bases). CDR1 is MNHEY and CDR2 is SMNVEV in the germline V gene (reference sequence). This CDR3 has 13 residues. Trimming removed 4 bases at V and 5 bases at J, with 11 bases between. CDR3 region: CASSYTGYYGYTF. For the CDR3, the DNA is TGTGCCAGCAGTTACACAGGGTATTATGGCTACACCTTC.

This rearrangement joins TRBV6-1 to TRBJ2-3; D may be TRBD1 (6 bases). Germline V CDR1 and CDR2: MNHNS, SASEGT. The CDR3 runs 16 residues. V lost 2 bases and J 0 bases, leaving 12 bases between the germline ends. The DNA for the CDR3 is TGTGCCAGCAGTGAAAAGCCAGGGGTGAGCACAGATACGCAGTATTTT. Protein product: CASSEKPGVSTDTQYF.

The chain is built from TRBV13 and TRBJ2-7; 11 bases line up with TRBD1. This CDR3 comprises 16 residues. Trimming removed 2 bases from V and 5 bases from J; junction bases left unmatched: 8. The V gene's germline CDR1 is PRHDT and CDR2 FYEKMQ (reference sequence). In DNA, the CDR3 is TGTGCCAGCAGCTTAATCCGGGACAGGGGGGTCCACGAGCAGTACTTC. This sequence encodes CASSLIRDRGVHEQYF.

This clone was detected only a few times. The rearrangement links TRBV25-1 to TRBJ1-5; unclear D gene. Between the trimmed V and J ends, which lost 7 bases and 7 bases, there was a span of 8 bases. The CDR3 extends over 11 amino acids. Germline assignment: CDR1 MGHDK and CDR2 SYGVNS. CDR3 region: CASTAGQPQHF. The CDR3 DNA follows: TGTGCCAGCACGGCAGGACAGCCCCAGCATTTT.

The rearrangement joins TRBV9 to TRBJ2-5; TRBD1 might be the D (6 bases). The DNA end is a closer match to TRBJ2-7, so the J assignment may be wrong. Germline V gene lookup returns CDR1 SGDLS and CDR2 YYNGEE. This CDR3 contains 15 residues. CDR3 DNA sequence: TGTGCCAGCAGCATAGGGTCCGGGACACAGTACGAGCAGTACTTC. It codes for CASSIGSGTQYEQYF.

The rearrangement uses TRBV10-1 and TRBJ2-3; 7 bases agree with TRBD2. The germline V gene has CDR1 WNHNN and CDR2 SYGVQD (reference sequence). This CDR3 is built from 13 residues. V lost 7 bases and J lost 0; bases outside the gene matches: 1. The CDR3 protein is CASTSGSTDTQYF. CDR3 in DNA: TGCGCCAGCACTAGCGGCAGCACAGATACGCAGTATTTT.

This rearrangement joins TRBV5-6 to TRBJ1-2; 7 bases are a match to TRBD1. Germline V gives CDR1 SGHDT, CDR2 YYEEEE. This CDR3 is 15 amino acids long. The junction had 7 bases not matched to a gene; V was cut back by 4 bases and J by 1 base. CDR3 protein: CASSRGTDHNYGYTF. For the CDR3, the DNA is TGTGCCAGCAGCCGGGGGACAGACCATAACTATGGCTACACCTTC.

This rearrangement joins TRBV2 to TRBJ1-1; D is undetermined. The CDR3 is 13 residues long. V shed 6 bases and J shed 1 base, with 9 bases lying between them. Germline V gene lookup returns CDR1 SNHLY and CDR2 FYNNEI. The CDR3: CASRSTRNTEAFF. CDR3 coding DNA: TGTGCCAGCAGAAGTACAAGGAACACTGAAGCTTTCTTT.

The genes are TRBV28 and TRBJ2-7; 16 bases line up with TRBD2. Losses at the gene ends were 6 bases for V and 4 bases for J; bases not matched to a gene: 9. The CDR3 is 17 residues long. Looked up from germline, CDR1 is MDHEN and CDR2 is SYDVKM. CDR3 sequence (DNA): TGTGCCAGCAGGCTACCGGGACTAGCGGGAGGGCAGTACGAGCAGTACTTC. Its protein product is CASRLPGLAGGQYEQYF. The full variable domain, completed using reference TRBV28 and TRBJ2-7, is DVKVTQSSRYLVKRTGEKVFLECVQDMDHENMFWYRQDPGLGLRLIYFSYDVKMKEKGDIPEGYSVSREKKERFSLILESASTNQTSMYLCASRLPGLAGGQYEQYFGPGTRLTVT.

The chain links TRBV2 to TRBJ2-7; D might be TRBD1 (6 bases). This CDR3 is built from 14 residues. Trimming cost V 4 bases and J 1 base, with 11 bases left between them. Per the germline V gene, CDR1 is SNHLY and CDR2 is FYNNEI. The CDR3 sequence: CASSGGTSSYEQYF. The CDR3 DNA is TGTGCCAGCAGTGGGGGGACATCTTCCTACGAGCAGTACTTC.

The J gene is TRBJ1-2, the V gene TRBV6-5, with a weak D call TRBD1 (5 bases). The CDR3 sequence is 13 residues long. Germline V gene lookup returns CDR1 MNHEY and CDR2 SVGAGI. Trimming left V 2 bases short and J 4 bases short, with 8 bases between. In DNA form, the CDR3 reads TGTGCCAGCAGTTACCGCGGGGGCTATGGCTACACCTTC. It specifies CASSYRGGYGYTF.

The chain uses TRBV29-1 and TRBJ2-2, with a tentative D call TRBD2 (5 bases). CDR1 and CDR2 from the germline V gene are SQVTM and ANQGSEA. The CDR3 extends over 11 amino acids. The V and J ends lost 3 bases and 7 bases respectively, with 6 bases between them. The CDR3 is CSVEEVGELFF. CDR3 coding DNA: TGCAGCGTTGAGGAGGTCGGGGAGCTGTTTTTT.